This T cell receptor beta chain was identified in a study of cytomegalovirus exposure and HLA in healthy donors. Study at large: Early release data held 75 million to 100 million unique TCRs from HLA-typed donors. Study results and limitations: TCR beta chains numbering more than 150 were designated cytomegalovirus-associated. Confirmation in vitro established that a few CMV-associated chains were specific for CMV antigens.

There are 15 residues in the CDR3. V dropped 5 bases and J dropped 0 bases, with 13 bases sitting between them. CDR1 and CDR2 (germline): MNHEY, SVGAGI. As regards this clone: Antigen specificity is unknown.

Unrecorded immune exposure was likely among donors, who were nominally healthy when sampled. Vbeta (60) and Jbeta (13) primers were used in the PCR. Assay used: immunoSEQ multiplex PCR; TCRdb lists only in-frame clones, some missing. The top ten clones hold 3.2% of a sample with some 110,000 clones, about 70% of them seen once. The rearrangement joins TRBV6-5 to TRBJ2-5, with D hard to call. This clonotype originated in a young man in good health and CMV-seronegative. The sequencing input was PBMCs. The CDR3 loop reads CASSRKPWYQETQYF. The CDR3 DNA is TGTGCCAGCAGTAGAAAGCCTTGGTACCAAGAGACCCAGTACTTC.